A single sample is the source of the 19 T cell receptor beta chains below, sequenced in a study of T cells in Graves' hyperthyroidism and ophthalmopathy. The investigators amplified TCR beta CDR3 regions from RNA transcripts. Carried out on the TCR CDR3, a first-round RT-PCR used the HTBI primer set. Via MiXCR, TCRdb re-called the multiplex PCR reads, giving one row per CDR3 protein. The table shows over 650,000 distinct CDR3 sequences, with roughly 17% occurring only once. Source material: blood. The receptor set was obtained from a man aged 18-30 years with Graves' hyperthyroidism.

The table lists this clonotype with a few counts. CDR3 DNA: TGTGCCAGCAGTCGTCCGACTAGCGGAGCCGTATATAGCACAGATACGCAGTATTTT. This sequence encodes CASSRPTSGAVYSTDTQYF. V is TRBV6-2 or TRBV6-3 and J is TRBJ2-3; the match to TRBD2 covers 9 bases. V shed 5 bases and J 0 bases; nucleotides not matched to a gene: 15. This CDR3 spans 19 amino acids. Per germline, CDR1 MNHEY and CDR2 SVGEGT.

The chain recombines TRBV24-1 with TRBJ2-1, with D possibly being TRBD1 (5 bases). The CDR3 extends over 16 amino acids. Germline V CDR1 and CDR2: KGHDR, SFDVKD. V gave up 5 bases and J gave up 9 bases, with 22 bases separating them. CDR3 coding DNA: TGTGCCACCAGTGTAGGCCTCCTATCAAAGGACACTGAGCAGTTCTTC. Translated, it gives CATSVGLLSKDTEQFF.

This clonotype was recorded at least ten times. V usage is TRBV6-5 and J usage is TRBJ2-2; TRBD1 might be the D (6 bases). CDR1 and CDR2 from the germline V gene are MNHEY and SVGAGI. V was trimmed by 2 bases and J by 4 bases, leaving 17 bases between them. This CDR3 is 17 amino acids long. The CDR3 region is CASSYNVDSRSTGELFF. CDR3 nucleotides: TGTGCCAGCAGTTACAATGTGGACAGTAGGTCCACCGGGGAGCTGTTTTTT.

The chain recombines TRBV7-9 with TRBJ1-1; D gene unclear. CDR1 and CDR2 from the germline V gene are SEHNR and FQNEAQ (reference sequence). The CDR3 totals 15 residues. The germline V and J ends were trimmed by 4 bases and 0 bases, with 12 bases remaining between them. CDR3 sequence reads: CASSSPRVLNTEAFF. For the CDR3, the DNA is TGTGCCAGCAGCTCCCCTCGGGTATTGAACACTGAAGCTTTCTTT. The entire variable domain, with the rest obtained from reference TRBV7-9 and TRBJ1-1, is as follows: DTGVSQNPRHKITKRGQNVTFRCDPISEHNRLYWYRQTLGQGPEFLTYFQNEAQLEKSRLLSDRFSAERPKGSFSTLEIQRTEQGDSAMYLCASSSPRVLNTEAFFGQGTRLTVV.

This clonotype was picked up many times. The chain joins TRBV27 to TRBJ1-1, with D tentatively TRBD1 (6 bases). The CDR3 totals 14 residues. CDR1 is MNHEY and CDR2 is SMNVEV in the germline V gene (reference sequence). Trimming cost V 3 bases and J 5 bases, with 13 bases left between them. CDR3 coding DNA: TGTGCCAGCAGTTTCAGGGGCGGGCATACTGAAGCTTTCTTT. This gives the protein CASSFRGGHTEAFF.

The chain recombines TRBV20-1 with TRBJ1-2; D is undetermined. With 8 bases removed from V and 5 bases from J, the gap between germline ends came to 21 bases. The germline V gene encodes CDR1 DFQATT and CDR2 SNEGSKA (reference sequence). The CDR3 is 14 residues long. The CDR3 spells CSTQSILVRYGYTF. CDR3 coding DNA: TGCAGTACTCAGAGTATCTTAGTTCGGTATGGCTACACCTTC.

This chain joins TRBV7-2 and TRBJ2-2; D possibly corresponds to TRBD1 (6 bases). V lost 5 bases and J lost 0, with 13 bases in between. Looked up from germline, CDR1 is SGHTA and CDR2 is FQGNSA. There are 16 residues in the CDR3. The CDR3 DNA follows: TGTGCCAGCAGCACCCGGGACACGACGAACACCGGGGAGCTGTTTTTT. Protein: CASSTRDTTNTGELFF. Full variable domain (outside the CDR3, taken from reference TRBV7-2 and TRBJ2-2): GAGVSQSPSNKVTEKGKDVELRCDPISGHTALYWYRQSLGQGLEFLIYFQGNSAPDKSGLPSDRFSAERTGGSVSTLTIQRTQQEDSAVYLCASSTRDTTNTGELFFGEGSRLTVL.

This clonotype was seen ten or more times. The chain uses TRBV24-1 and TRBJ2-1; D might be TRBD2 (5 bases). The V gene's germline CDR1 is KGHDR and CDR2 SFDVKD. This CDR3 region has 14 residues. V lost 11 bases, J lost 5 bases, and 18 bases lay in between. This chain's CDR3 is CASGLAERDNEQFF. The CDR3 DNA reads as TGTGCCAGCGGCCTAGCCGAACGAGACAATGAGCAGTTCTTC.

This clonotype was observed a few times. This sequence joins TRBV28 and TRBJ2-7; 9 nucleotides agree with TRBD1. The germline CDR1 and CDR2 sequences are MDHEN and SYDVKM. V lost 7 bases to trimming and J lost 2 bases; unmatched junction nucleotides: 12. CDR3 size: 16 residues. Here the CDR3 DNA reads TGTGCCAGCAAATACGCATTCGGGACAGGGCCCTACGAGCAGTACTTC. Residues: CASKYAFGTGPYEQYF.

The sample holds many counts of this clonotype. DNA for the CDR3: TGCAGTGCTAAAGAATCGGACTTCAGCAACTACGAGCAGTACTTC. This codes for CSAKESDFSNYEQYF. The chain recombines TRBV20-1 with TRBJ2-7; maybe TRBD2 (5 bases). The CDR3 is 15 amino acids. Trimming took off 4 bases at V and 3 bases at J, with 19 bases between the two ends. The V gene's germline CDR1 is DFQATT and CDR2 SNEGSKA (reference sequence).

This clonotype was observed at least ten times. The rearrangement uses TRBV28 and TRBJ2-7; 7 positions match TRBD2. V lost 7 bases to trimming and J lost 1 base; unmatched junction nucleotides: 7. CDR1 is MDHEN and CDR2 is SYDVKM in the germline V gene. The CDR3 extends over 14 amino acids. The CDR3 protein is CASTRGGSSYEQYF. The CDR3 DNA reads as TGTGCCAGCACTCGAGGCGGGAGTTCCTACGAGCAGTACTTC.

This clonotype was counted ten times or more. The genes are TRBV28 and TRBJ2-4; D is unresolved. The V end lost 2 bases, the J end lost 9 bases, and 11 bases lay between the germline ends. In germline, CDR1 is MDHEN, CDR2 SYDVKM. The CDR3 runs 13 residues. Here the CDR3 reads CASSLGQVAIQYF. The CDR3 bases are TGTGCCAGCAGTTTAGGTCAGGTGGCCATTCAGTACTTC. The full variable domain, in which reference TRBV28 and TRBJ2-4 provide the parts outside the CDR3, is DVKVTQSSRYLVKRTGEKVFLECVQDMDHENMFWYRQDPGLGLRLIYFSYDVKMKEKGDIPEGYSVSREKKERFSLILESASTNQTSMYLCASSLGQVAIQYFGAGTRLSVL.

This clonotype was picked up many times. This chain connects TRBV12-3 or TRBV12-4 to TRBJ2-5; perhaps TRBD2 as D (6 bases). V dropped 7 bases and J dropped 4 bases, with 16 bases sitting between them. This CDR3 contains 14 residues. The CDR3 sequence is CASTLSGLGETQYF. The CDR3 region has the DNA TGTGCCAGCACCCTCTCGGGACTTGGAGAGACCCAGTACTTC.

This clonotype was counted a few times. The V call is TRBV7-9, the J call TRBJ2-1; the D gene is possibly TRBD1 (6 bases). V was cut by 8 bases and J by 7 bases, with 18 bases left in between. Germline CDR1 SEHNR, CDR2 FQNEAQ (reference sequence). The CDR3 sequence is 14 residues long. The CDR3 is CASGHLRTANEQFF. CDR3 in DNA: TGTGCCAGCGGTCACCTACGGACAGCTAATGAGCAGTTCTTC.

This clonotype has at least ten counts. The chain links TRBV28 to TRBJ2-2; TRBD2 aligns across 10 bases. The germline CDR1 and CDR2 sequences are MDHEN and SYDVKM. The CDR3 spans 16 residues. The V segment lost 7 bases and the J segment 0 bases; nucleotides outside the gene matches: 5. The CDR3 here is CASTNGLAANTGELFF. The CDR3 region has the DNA TGTGCCAGCACCAACGGACTAGCGGCGAACACCGGGGAGCTGTTTTTT.

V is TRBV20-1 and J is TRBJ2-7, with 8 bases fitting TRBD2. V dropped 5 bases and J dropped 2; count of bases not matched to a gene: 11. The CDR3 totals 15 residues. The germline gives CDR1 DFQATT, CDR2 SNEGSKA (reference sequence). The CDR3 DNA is TGCAGTGCTCCGGATTCTAGCGGGCTACCCTACGAGCAGTACTTC. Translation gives CSAPDSSGLPYEQYF.

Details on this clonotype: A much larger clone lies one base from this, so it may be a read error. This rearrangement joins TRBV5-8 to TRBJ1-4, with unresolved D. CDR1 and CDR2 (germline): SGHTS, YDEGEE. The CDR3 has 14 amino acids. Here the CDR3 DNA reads TGTGTCAGCAGCTTGGCGCCAACTAATGAAAAACTGTTTTTT. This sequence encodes CVSSLAPTNEKLFF.

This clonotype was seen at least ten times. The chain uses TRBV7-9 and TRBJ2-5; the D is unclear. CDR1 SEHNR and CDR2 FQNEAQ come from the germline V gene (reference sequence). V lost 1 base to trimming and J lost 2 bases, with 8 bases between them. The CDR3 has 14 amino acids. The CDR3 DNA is TGTGCCAGCAGCTTAGGAAGCTATCAAGAGACCCAGTACTTC. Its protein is CASSLGSYQETQYF.

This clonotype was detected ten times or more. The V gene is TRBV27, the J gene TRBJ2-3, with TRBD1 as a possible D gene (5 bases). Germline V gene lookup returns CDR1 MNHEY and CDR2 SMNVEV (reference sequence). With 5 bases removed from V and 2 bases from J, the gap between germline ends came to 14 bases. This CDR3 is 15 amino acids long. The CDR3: CASSPTRVVTDTQYF. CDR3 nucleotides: TGTGCCAGCAGTCCAACCAGGGTAGTCACAGATACGCAGTATTTT.